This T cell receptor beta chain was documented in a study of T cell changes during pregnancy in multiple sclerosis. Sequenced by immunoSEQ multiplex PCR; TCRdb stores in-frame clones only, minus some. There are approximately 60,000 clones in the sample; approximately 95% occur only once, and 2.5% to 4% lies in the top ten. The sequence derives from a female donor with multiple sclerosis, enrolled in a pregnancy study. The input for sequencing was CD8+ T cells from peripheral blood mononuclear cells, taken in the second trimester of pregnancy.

CDR3: CASSPGVNYGYTF. DNA of the CDR3: TGTGCCAGCAGTCCAGGGGTGAACTATGGCTACACCTTC. The chain recombines TRBV27 with TRBJ1-2, with D possibly matching TRBD1 (6 bases). V was trimmed by 5 bases and J by 2 bases, leaving 9 bases between them. CDR1 MNHEY and CDR2 SMNVEV come from the germline V gene (reference sequence). This CDR3 comprises 13 residues.